This passage covers 30 T cell receptor beta chains from one sample sequenced in a study of shared clonotypes between healthy human individuals. Sequencing was performed with immunoSEQ multiplex PCR; in TCRdb, only in-frame clones are kept and a portion is missing. The sample holds 600,000 to 750,000 clones, around 77% seen once. The sample was memory CD4+ T cells sorted from blood. Subset of the sample: CD45RA-negative fraction. These receptors were taken from a woman younger than 45 in good health.

The gene calls are TRBV18 and TRBJ1-1; D is undetermined. This CDR3 is built from 13 residues. Trimming left V 2 bases short and J 4 bases short, with 8 bases between. Germline CDR1 and CDR2: KGHSH and LQKENI. CDR3 DNA: TGTGCCAGCTCACCAGGGTCCGGCACTGAAGCTTTCTTT. It encodes CASSPGSGTEAFF.

The V and J genes are TRBV4-2 and TRBJ2-1, with D unclear. Germline CDR1 LGHNA, CDR2 YNFKEQ. V was pared by 4 bases and J by 10 bases, with 17 bases between. There are 14 residues in the CDR3. CDR3 DNA sequence: TGTGCCAGCAGCCTCCGGTCTATGGTTGTCGAGCAGTTCTTC. This encodes CASSLRSMVVEQFF.

The chain has TRBV7-9 and TRBJ2-7, with D uncertain. The germline gives CDR1 SEHNR, CDR2 FQNEAQ (reference sequence). The V gene lost 1 base and the J gene lost 0 bases, with 7 bases spanning the gap. The CDR3 runs to 14 residues. This CDR3 is CASSLEASSYEQYF. CDR3 DNA: TGTGCCAGCAGCTTAGAGGCCAGCTCCTACGAGCAGTACTTC.

In its sample, this clone was seen a few times. The chain carries TRBV6-1 and TRBJ1-1; TRBD1 is a possible D gene (6 bases). This CDR3 is 15 amino acids long. Per the germline V gene, CDR1 is MNHNS and CDR2 is SASEGT. The germline V and J ends were trimmed by 2 bases and 3 bases, with 13 bases remaining between them. The CDR3: CASSELRQVDTEAFF. The CDR3 DNA is TGTGCCAGCAGTGAATTAAGACAGGTGGACACTGAAGCTTTCTTT.

Ten or more counts support this clone. Other DNA sequences in the sample encode the same CDR3. This rearrangement joins TRBV5-1 to TRBJ1-1; weak D call: TRBD1 (5 bases). The length of the CDR3 is 14 residues. Germline V gives CDR1 SGHRS, CDR2 YFSETQ. V lost 2 bases to trimming and J lost 3 bases, with 11 bases between them. The CDR3 coding sequence is TGCGCCAGCAGCTTAGTACAGGAGGACACTGAAGCTTTCTTT. It translates to CASSLVQEDTEAFF.

This rearrangement joins TRBV6-6 to TRBJ1-4, with D hard to call. V lost 0 bases and J lost 2, with 4 bases in between. The germline CDR1 and CDR2 sequences are MNHNY and SVGAGI (reference sequence). This CDR3 is 14 amino acids long. DNA of the CDR3: TGTGCCAGCAGTTACTCGAGGACTAATGAAAAACTGTTTTTT. This translates into CASSYSRTNEKLFF.

This clone was recorded only once. This chain joins TRBV13 and TRBJ1-2; the match to TRBD1 covers 7 bases. CDR3 length equals 14 residues. V was pared by 5 bases and J by 6 bases, with 9 bases of the junction left unmatched. The germline CDR1 and CDR2 sequences are PRHDT and FYEKMQ (reference sequence). CDR3 sequence (DNA): TGTGCCAGCAGCACACGGGGACAGCAACATGGCTACACCTTC. As protein: CASSTRGQQHGYTF. Full variable domain (rest looked up from reference TRBV13 and TRBJ1-2): AAGVIQSPRHLIKEKRETATLKCYPIPRHDTVYWYQQGPGQDPQFLISFYEKMQSDKGSIPDRFSAQQFSDYHSELNMSSLELGDSALYFCASSTRGQQHGYTFGSGTRLTVV.

This chain uses TRBV2 with TRBJ2-5; D gene uncertain. The last part of the DNA fits TRBJ2-7 better; the J call may be wrong. Germline CDR1 and CDR2: SNHLY and FYNNEI. The CDR3 runs 13 residues. This chain's CDR3 is CASNSEGFHEQYF. CDR3 sequence (DNA): TGTGCCAGCAACTCCGAAGGTTTCCACGAGCAGTACTTC.

The chain combines TRBV2 with TRBJ1-5, with 10 nucleotides matching TRBD1. The CDR3 runs 14 residues. CDR1 and CDR2 (germline): SNHLY, FYNNEI. Trimming at V came to 3 bases and at J to 6 bases, leaving 2 bases not matched to a gene. Written as DNA, the CDR3 is TGTGCCAGCAGTGAGTGGACAGGGGGTCAGCCCCAGCATTTT. Amino acids: CASSEWTGGQPQHF.

J is TRBJ1-1 and V is TRBV5-1; no reliable D call. The germline V gene encodes CDR1 SGHRS and CDR2 YFSETQ. The CDR3 spans 13 residues. V was shortened by 5 bases and J by 6 bases, with 14 bases between the two germline ends. CDR3 nucleotide sequence: TGCGCCAGCAGTGGGGTACAAGAGGCTGAAGCTTTCTTT. The encoded protein is CASSGVQEAEAFF.

This clone was seen only a few times. This chain uses TRBV10-1 with TRBJ2-5; no firm D call. The germline V and J ends were trimmed by 3 bases and 2 bases, with 7 bases remaining between them. Germline CDR1 and CDR2: WNHNN and SYGVQD (reference sequence). This CDR3 has 13 residues. The CDR3 region is CASSEKRQETQYF. The DNA of the CDR3 is TGCGCCAGCAGTGAAAAACGGCAAGAGACCCAGTACTTC.

The chain joins TRBV6-1 to TRBJ1-5; D gene uncertain. V was trimmed by 10 bases and J by 0 bases, leaving 10 bases between them. Germline V gene data show CDR1 as MNHNS and CDR2 as SASEGT. The CDR3 length is 13 residues. CDR3 region: CATLKFSNQPQHF. As DNA, the CDR3 is TGTGCCACCCTTAAATTTAGCAATCAGCCCCAGCATTTT.

The CDR3 nucleotides are TGTGCCAGCAGCTTGAAGGAGGGAGGGCCGCGGGGCACCGGGGAGCTGTTTTTT. This sequence encodes CASSLKEGGPRGTGELFF. This chain joins TRBV5-4 and TRBJ2-2, with 7 bases that match TRBD2. The V segment lost 1 base and the J segment 4 bases; nucleotides outside the gene matches: 13. The CDR3 has 18 residues. CDR1 is SGHNT, CDR2 YYREEE, per germline (reference sequence).

V and J are TRBV7-9 and TRBJ2-1; a possible D gene is TRBD2 (5 bases). The V end was cut by 0 bases, the J end by 4 bases, with 13 bases between. Germline V gene sequence: CDR1 SEHNR, CDR2 FQNEAQ (reference sequence). CDR3 size: 16 residues. CDR3 sequence: CASSLAGGPTYNEQFF. The CDR3 nucleotides read TGTGCCAGCAGCTTAGCCGGCGGGCCCACATACAATGAGCAGTTCTTC.

This sequence joins TRBV6-1 and TRBJ1-5; D unclear. Germline CDR1 and CDR2: MNHNS and SASEGT. This CDR3 contains 17 residues. V was clipped by 0 bases and J by 0 bases, with 12 bases between them. The chain's CDR3 is CASSEAWAPYSNQPQHF. The CDR3 nucleotides are TGTGCCAGCAGTGAAGCGTGGGCACCTTATAGCAATCAGCCCCAGCATTTT.

V gene TRBV28 combines with J gene TRBJ1-1; unclear D gene. CDR1 is MDHEN, CDR2 SYDVKM, per germline. V shed 4 bases and J shed 0 bases, with 15 bases lying between them. The CDR3 runs to 16 residues. CDR3 DNA: TGTGCCAGCAGTTCCCCGGCCAGCCCCATGAACACTGAAGCTTTCTTT. This codes for CASSSPASPMNTEAFF.

The chain employs TRBV27 and TRBJ2-3; 10 bases fit TRBD1. Germline-derived CDR1 and CDR2 are MNHEY and SMNVEV (reference sequence). V lost 6 bases to trimming and J lost 3 bases; unmatched junction nucleotides: 3. This CDR3 comprises 14 residues. The CDR3 here is CASRWDRGTDTQYF. The CDR3 DNA sequence: TGTGCCAGCAGGTGGGACAGGGGAACAGATACGCAGTATTTT.

This sequence joins TRBV7-2 and TRBJ2-1, with TRBD1 matching over 7 bases. After removal of 2 bases from V and 9 bases from J, the junction contained 4 bases not matched to a gene. CDR3 length: 13 residues. The germline V gene encodes CDR1 SGHTA and CDR2 FQGNSA. This CDR3 is CASSLHRGGEQFF. As DNA, the CDR3 is TGTGCCAGCAGCTTACACAGGGGTGGTGAGCAGTTCTTC.

The table lists this clone with a few counts. This chain joins TRBV27 and TRBJ2-3; 10 positions agree with TRBD2. Looked up from germline, CDR1 is MNHEY and CDR2 is SMNVEV (reference sequence). V lost 0 bases to trimming and J lost 4 bases; unmatched junction nucleotides: 7. The length of the CDR3 is 17 residues. The CDR3 protein is CASSLSGLAGVPDTQYF. CDR3 DNA: TGTGCCAGCAGTTTATCTGGGCTAGCGGGAGTTCCAGATACGCAGTATTTT.

The table lists this clone with a few counts. The chain carries TRBV5-1 and TRBJ1-1, with 9 bases lining up with TRBD1. V shed 2 bases, J shed 1 base, and the junction held 6 bases outside the gene matches. Germline loops: CDR1 SGHRS, CDR2 YFSETQ. The CDR3 sequence is 16 residues long. The CDR3 sequence: CASSFKTGGANTEAFF. CDR3 coding DNA: TGCGCCAGCAGCTTCAAGACAGGGGGTGCGAACACTGAAGCTTTCTTT.

The CDR3 DNA reads TGTGCCAGCAGCCTGGGACAGGTCCTCCAAGAGACCCAGTACTTC. This gives the protein CASSLGQVLQETQYF. V gene TRBV5-6 combines with J gene TRBJ2-5; TRBD1 matches at 8 bases. The germline V gene has CDR1 SGHDT and CDR2 YYEEEE. J was trimmed by 1 base and V by 4 bases; bases with no gene match: 6. The length of the CDR3 is 15 residues.

This CDR3 is CASRDRGEWAEAFF. In DNA, the CDR3 is TGTGCCAGCAGAGACAGGGGTGAATGGGCTGAAGCTTTCTTT. The chain carries TRBV2 and TRBJ1-1; TRBD1 agrees at 8 bases. Germline-derived CDR1 and CDR2 are SNHLY and FYNNEI. V trimming: 6 bases; J trimming: 6 bases; junction bases outside the gene matches: 9. The CDR3 consists of 14 residues.

Remarks on this clone: This sample also contains other DNA sequences that code for the same CDR3. The chain recombines TRBV18 with TRBJ2-2; possibly TRBD1 for D (5 bases). The germline V gene has CDR1 KGHSH and CDR2 LQKENI. The CDR3 spans 13 residues. V lost 2 bases and J 7 bases, leaving 8 bases between the germline ends. CDR3 in DNA: TGTGCCAGCTCACCAGGGGCAGGCGGGGAGCTGTTTTTT. Amino acid sequence: CASSPGAGGELFF. Using reference TRBV18 and TRBJ2-2 for the parts outside the CDR3, the full variable domain is NAGVMQNPRHLVRRRGQEARLRCSPMKGHSHVYWYRQLPEEGLKFMVYLQKENIIDESGMPKERFSAEFPKEGPSILRIQQVVRGDSAAYFCASSPGAGGELFFGEGSRLTVL.

The table lists this clone with a count of one. The J gene is TRBJ2-1, the V gene TRBV7-8; 7 nucleotides agree with TRBD2. J gave up 7 bases and V 1 base, and 4 bases lay outside the gene matches. The germline gives CDR1 SGHVS, CDR2 FQNEAQ. CDR3 size: 14 residues. In DNA form, the CDR3 reads TGTGCCAGCAGCTTAGGCCAGCGGGAAAATGAGCAGTTCTTC. Translation gives CASSLGQRENEQFF.

The chain employs TRBV4-1 and TRBJ2-4; 9 bases match TRBD1. The germline V gene has CDR1 MGHRA and CDR2 YSYEKL. CDR3 length: 15 amino acids. V trimming: 2 bases; J trimming: 8 bases; junction bases outside the gene matches: 7. DNA of the CDR3: TGCGCCAGCAGCCAAACAGGGGGCAAAGGAGACATTCAGTACTTC. Translation: CASSQTGGKGDIQYF.

The rearrangement joins TRBV2 to TRBJ2-2, with D perhaps TRBD2 (6 bases). The CDR3 contains 15 residues. The V gene lost 1 base and the J gene lost 6 bases, with 12 bases spanning the gap. CDR1 is SNHLY and CDR2 is FYNNEI in the germline V gene. In DNA, the CDR3 is TGTGCCAGCAGTGAAGAGAAAACTAGCTCCGGGGAGCTGTTTTTT. It specifies CASSEEKTSSGELFF.

The chain links TRBV5-1 to TRBJ2-7; 7 bases agree with TRBD1. V gave up 3 bases and J gave up 6 bases; unmatched junction bases: 9. The germline gives CDR1 SGHRS, CDR2 YFSETQ. The CDR3 extends over 14 amino acids. CDR3: CASSSGTAQLEQYF. In DNA, the CDR3 is TGCGCCAGCAGCTCAGGGACAGCCCAACTCGAGCAGTACTTC.

This rearrangement joins TRBV19 to TRBJ2-7, with TRBD1 matching 7 bases. Germline lookup yields CDR1 LNHDA and CDR2 SQIVND (reference sequence). The CDR3 runs 13 residues. J gave up 3 bases and V 7 bases, and 6 bases lay outside the gene matches. The DNA of the CDR3 is TGTGCCAGTATTTCCGGGACAGACTACGAGCAGTACTTC. Residues: CASISGTDYEQYF. The full variable domain, rest sourced from reference TRBV19 and TRBJ2-7, is DGGITQSPKYLFRKEGQNVTLSCEQNLNHDAMYWYRQDPGQGLRLIYYSQIVNDFQKGDIAEGYSVSREKKESFPLTVTSAQKNPTAFYLCASISGTDYEQYFGPGTRLTVT.

Comment on this clone: Distinct nucleotide sequences in the sample also encode this CDR3. The rearrangement joins TRBV5-1 to TRBJ1-5; tentatively, D is TRBD1 (5 bases). This CDR3 spans 15 amino acids. Germline V gene data show CDR1 as SGHRS and CDR2 as YFSETQ. The V and J ends lost 0 bases and 2 bases respectively, with 9 bases between them. CDR3 region: CASSLETGRNQPQHF. The CDR3 DNA follows: TGCGCCAGCAGCTTGGAAACAGGACGCAATCAGCCCCAGCATTTT. Full variable domain (missing parts from reference TRBV5-1 and TRBJ1-5): KAGVTQTPRYLIKTRGQQVTLSCSPISGHRSVSWYQQTPGQGLQFLFEYFSETQRNKGNFPGRFSGRQFSNSRSEMNVSTLELGDSALYLCASSLETGRNQPQHFGDGTRLSIL.

This clone has only a few counts. The rearrangement links TRBV7-2 to TRBJ2-7; 7 bases are shared with TRBD1. Per germline, CDR1 SGHTA and CDR2 FQGNSA. Trimming cost V 0 bases and J 1 base; bases outside gene matches: 6. CDR3 length: 16 amino acids. CDR3 coding DNA: TGTGCCAGCAGCTTAGCCATACAGGGGAGTTCCTACGAGCAGTACTTC. Translation: CASSLAIQGSSYEQYF.